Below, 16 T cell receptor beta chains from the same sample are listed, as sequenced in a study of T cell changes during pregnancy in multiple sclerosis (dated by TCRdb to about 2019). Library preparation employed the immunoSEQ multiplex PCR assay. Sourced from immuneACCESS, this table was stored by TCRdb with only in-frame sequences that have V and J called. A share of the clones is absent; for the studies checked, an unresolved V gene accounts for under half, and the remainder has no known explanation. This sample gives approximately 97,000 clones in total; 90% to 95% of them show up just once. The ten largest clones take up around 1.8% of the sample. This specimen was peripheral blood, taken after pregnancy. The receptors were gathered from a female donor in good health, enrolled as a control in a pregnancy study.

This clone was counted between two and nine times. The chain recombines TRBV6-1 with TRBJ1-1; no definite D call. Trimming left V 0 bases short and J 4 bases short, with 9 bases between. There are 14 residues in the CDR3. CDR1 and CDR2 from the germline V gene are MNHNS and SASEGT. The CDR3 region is CASSEAGGITEAFF. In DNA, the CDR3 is TGTGCCAGCAGTGAAGCGGGAGGGATCACTGAAGCTTTCTTT.

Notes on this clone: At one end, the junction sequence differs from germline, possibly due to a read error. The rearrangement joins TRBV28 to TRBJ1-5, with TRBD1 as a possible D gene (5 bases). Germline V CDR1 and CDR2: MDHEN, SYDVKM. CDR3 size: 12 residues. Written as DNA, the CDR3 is TGTGCCAGCAGAGCCGCGGGCGGGGAAAGGGACTTT. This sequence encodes CASRAAGGERDF.

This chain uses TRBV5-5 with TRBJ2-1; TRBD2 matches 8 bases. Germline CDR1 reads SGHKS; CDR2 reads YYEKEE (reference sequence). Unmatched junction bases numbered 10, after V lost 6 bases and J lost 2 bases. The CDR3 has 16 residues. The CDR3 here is CASNDRGGVTYNEQFF. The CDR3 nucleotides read TGTGCCAGCAACGACCGGGGGGGCGTCACCTACAATGAGCAGTTCTTC.

This chain's CDR3 is CASTSIQGSGSGYGYTF. In DNA, the CDR3 is TGTGCCAGTACCTCTATACAGGGTTCAGGGAGCGGCTATGGCTACACCTTC. The chain recombines TRBV19 with TRBJ1-2; tentatively, D is TRBD1 (6 bases). V was pared by 7 bases and J by 4 bases, with 25 bases between. CDR3 length: 17 residues. Germline CDR1 is LNHDA and CDR2 is SQIVND (reference sequence).

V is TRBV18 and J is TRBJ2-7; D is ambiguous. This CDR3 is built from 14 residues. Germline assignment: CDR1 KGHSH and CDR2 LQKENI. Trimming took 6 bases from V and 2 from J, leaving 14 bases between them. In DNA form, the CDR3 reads TGTGCCAGCTCGCATAGCCCGGCCCCCTACGAGCAGTACTTC. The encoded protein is CASSHSPAPYEQYF.

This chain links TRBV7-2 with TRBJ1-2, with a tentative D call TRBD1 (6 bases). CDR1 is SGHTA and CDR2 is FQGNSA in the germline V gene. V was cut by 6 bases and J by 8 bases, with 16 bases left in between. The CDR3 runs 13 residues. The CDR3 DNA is TGTGCCAGCAGTAGCGGGACACGGAGAGGCTACACCTTC. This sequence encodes CASSSGTRRGYTF.

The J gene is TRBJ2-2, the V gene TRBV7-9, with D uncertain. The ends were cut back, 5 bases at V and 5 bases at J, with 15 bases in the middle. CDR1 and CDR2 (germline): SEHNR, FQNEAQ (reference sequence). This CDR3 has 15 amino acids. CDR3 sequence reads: CASSPSPVRTGELFF. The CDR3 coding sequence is TGTGCCAGCAGCCCCTCCCCGGTACGGACCGGGGAGCTGTTTTTT. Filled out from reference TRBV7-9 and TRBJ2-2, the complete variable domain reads DTGVSQNPRHKITKRGQNVTFRCDPISEHNRLYWYRQTLGQGPEFLTYFQNEAQLEKSRLLSDRFSAERPKGSFSTLEIQRTEQGDSAMYLCASSPSPVRTGELFFGEGSRLTVL.

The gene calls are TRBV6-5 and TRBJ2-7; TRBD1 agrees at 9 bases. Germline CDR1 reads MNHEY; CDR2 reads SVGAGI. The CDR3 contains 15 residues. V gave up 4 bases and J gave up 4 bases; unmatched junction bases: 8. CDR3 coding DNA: TGTGCCAGCAGTTTCCACCGACAGGGGGTATACGAGCAGTACTTC. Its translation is CASSFHRQGVYEQYF.

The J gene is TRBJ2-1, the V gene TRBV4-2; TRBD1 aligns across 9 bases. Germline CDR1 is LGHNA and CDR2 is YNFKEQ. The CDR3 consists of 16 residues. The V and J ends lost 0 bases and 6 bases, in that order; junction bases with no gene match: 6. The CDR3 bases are TGTGCCAGCAGCCAAGATGGGACAGGGAGAGGCAATGAGCAGTTCTTC. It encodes CASSQDGTGRGNEQFF.

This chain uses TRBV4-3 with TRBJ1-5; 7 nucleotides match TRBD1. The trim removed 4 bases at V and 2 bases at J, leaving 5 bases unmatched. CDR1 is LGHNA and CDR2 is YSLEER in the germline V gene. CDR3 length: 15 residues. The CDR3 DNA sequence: TGCGCCAGCAGCCCCTCAGGGGGTGGCAATCAGCCCCAGCATTTT. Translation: CASSPSGGGNQPQHF.

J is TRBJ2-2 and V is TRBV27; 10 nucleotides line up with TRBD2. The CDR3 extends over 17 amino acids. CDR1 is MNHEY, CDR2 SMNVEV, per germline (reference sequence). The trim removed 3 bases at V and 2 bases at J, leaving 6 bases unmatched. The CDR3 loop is CASSFKAGGLNTGELFF. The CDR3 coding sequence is TGTGCCAGCAGTTTTAAAGCGGGGGGGCTCAACACCGGGGAGCTGTTTTTT.

In DNA form, the CDR3 reads TGTGCCAGCAGTTTAATGGGGGCCAGCAATACGCAGTATTTT. Translation: CASSLMGASNTQYF. This sequence joins TRBV28 and TRBJ2-3; D might be TRBD1 (6 bases). This CDR3 has 14 residues. Germline CDR1 MDHEN, CDR2 SYDVKM. V lost 2 bases and J 7 bases, leaving 13 bases between the germline ends. Full variable domain (outside the CDR3, taken from reference TRBV28 and TRBJ2-3): DVKVTQSSRYLVKRTGEKVFLECVQDMDHENMFWYRQDPGLGLRLIYFSYDVKMKEKGDIPEGYSVSREKKERFSLILESASTNQTSMYLCASSLMGASNTQYFGPGTRLTVL.

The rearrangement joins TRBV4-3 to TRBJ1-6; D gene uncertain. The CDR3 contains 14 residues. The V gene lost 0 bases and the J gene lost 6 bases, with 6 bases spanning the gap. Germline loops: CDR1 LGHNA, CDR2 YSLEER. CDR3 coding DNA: TGCGCCAGCAGCCAAGAGGAGGGTAATTCACCCCTCCACTTT. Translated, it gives CASSQEEGNSPLHF.

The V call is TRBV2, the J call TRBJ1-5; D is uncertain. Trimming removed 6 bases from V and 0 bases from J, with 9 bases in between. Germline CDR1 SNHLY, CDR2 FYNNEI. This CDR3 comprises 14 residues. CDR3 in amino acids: CASSPGVSNQPQHF. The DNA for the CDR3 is TGTGCCAGCAGCCCCGGGGTTAGCAATCAGCCCCAGCATTTT.

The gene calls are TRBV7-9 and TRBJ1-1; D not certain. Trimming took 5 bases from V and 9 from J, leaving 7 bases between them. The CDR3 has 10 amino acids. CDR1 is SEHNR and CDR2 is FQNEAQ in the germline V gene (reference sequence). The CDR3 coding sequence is TGTGCCAGCAGCCCGCGAAAAGCTTTCTTT. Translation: CASSPRKAFF.

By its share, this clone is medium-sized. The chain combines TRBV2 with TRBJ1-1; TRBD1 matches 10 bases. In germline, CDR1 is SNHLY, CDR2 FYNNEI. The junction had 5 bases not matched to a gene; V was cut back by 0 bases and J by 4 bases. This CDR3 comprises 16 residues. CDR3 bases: TGTGCCAGCAGTGAAGCCCGAGACAGGGGGCTCACTGAAGCTTTCTTT. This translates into CASSEARDRGLTEAFF.